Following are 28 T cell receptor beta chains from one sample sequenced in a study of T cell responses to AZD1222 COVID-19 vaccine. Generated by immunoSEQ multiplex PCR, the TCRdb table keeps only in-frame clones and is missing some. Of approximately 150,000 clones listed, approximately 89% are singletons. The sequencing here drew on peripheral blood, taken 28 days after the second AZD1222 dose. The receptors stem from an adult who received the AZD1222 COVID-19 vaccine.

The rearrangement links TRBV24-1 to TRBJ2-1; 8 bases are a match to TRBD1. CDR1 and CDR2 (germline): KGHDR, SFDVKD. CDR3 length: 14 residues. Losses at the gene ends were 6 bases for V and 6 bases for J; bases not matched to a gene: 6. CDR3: CATSPRTGSNEQFF. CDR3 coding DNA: TGTGCCACCAGTCCCCGGACAGGGAGCAATGAGCAGTTCTTC.

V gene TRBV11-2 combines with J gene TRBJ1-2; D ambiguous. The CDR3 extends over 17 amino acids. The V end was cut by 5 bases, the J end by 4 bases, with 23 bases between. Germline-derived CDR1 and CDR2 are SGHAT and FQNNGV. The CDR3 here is CASSPQPSGMGSYGYTF. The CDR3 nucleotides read TGTGCCAGCAGCCCCCAACCGAGTGGAATGGGATCCTATGGCTACACCTTC.

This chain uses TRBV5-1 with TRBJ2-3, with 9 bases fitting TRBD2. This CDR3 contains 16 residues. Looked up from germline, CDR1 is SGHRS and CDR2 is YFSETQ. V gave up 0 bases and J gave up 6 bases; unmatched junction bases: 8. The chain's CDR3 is CASSLGPASGDDTQYF. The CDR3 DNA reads TGCGCCAGCAGCTTGGGTCCGGCTAGCGGGGATGATACGCAGTATTTT.

The CDR3 spells CASSFFTPEAFF. The CDR3 DNA reads as TGTGCCAGCAGCTTCTTCACCCCTGAAGCTTTCTTT. The J gene is TRBJ1-1, the V gene TRBV5-8; no firm D call. The V gene lost 2 bases and the J gene lost 6 bases, with 8 bases spanning the gap. The CDR3 sequence is 12 residues long. CDR1 and CDR2 (germline): SGHTS, YDEGEE.

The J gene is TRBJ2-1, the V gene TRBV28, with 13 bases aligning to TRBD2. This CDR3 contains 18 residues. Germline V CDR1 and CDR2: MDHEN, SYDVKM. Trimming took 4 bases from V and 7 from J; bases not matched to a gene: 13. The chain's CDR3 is CASSSTRTSGSGENEQFF. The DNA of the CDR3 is TGTGCCAGCAGTTCTACCAGGACTAGCGGGAGTGGGGAAAATGAGCAGTTCTTC.

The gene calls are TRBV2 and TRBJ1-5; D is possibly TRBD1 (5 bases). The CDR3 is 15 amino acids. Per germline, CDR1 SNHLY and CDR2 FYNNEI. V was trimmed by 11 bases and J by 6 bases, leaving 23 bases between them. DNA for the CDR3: TGTGCCGGTTCAACCGGGACGGACTCTTCTCAGCCCCAGCATTTT. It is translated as CAGSTGTDSSQPQHF.

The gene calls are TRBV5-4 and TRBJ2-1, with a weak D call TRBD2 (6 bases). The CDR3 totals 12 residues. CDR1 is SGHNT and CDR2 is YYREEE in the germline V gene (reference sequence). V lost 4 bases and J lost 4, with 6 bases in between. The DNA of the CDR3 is TGTGCCAGCAGCGGGACTTACAATGAGCAGTTCTTC. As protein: CASSGTYNEQFF.

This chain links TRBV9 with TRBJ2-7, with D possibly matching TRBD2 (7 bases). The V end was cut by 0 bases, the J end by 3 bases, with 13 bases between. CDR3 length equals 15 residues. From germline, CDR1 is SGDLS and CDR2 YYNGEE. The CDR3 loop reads CASSVAGGQGYEQYF. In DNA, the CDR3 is TGTGCCAGCAGCGTAGCCGGGGGGCAAGGCTACGAGCAGTACTTC.

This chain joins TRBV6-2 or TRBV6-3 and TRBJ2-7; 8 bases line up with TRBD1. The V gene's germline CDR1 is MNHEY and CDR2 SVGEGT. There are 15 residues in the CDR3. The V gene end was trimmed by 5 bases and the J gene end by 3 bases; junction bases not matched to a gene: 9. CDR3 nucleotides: TGTGCCAGCAGTCTCACCCAGGGGGCGATCTACGAGCAGTACTTC. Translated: CASSLTQGAIYEQYF.

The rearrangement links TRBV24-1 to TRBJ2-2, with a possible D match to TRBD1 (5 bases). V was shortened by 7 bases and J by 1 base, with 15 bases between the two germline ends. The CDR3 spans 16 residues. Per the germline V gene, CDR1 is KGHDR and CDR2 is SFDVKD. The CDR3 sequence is CATSSTRTLNTGELFF. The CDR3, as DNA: TGTGCCACCAGCAGTACTCGGACACTGAACACCGGGGAGCTGTTTTTT.

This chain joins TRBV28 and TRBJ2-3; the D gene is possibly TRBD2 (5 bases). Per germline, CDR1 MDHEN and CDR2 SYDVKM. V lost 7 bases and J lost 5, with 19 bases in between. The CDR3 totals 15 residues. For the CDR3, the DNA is TGTGCCAGCACCAAACGGGCCGGGATGGAAGATACGCAGTATTTT. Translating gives CASTKRAGMEDTQYF.

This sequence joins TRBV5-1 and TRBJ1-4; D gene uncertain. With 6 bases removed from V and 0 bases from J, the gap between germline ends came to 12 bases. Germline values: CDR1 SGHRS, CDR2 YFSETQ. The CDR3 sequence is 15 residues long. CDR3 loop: CASTRSVATNEKLFF. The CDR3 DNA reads TGCGCCAGCACCCGGAGCGTTGCAACTAATGAAAAACTGTTTTTT.

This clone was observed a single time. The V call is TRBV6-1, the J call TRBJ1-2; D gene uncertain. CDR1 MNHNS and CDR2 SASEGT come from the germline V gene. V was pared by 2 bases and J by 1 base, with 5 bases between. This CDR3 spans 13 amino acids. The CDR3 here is CASSEMDNYGYTF. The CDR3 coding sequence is TGTGCCAGCAGTGAAATGGATAACTATGGCTACACCTTC.

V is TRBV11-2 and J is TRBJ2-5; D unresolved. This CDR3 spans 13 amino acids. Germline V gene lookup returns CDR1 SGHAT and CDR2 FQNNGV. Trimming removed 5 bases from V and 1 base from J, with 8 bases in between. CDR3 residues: CASSRSPQETQYF. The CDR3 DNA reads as TGTGCCAGCAGCCGAAGCCCCCAAGAGACCCAGTACTTC.

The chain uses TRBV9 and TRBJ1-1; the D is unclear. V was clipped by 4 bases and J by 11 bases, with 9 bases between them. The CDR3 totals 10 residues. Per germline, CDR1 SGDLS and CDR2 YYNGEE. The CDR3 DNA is TGTGCCAGCAGCCCCACGGCTGCTTTCTTT. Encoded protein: CASSPTAAFF. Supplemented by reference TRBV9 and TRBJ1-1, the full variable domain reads DSGVTQTPKHLITATGQRVTLRCSPRSGDLSVYWYQQSLDQGLQFLIQYYNGEERAKGNILERFSAQQFPDLHSELNLSSLELGDSALYFCASSPTAAFFGQGTRLTVV.

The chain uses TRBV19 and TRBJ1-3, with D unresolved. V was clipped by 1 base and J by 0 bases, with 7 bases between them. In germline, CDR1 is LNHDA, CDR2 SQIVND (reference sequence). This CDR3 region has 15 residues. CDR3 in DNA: TGTGCCAGTAGTATAGGTTCTGTCTCTGGAAACACCATATATTTT. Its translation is CASSIGSVSGNTIYF.

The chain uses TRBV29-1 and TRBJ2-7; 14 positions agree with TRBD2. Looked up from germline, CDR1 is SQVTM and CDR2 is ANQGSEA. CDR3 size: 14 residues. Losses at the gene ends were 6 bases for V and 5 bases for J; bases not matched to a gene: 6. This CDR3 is CSVAGLAGVHEQYF. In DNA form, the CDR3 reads TGCAGCGTAGCGGGACTAGCGGGAGTCCACGAGCAGTACTTC.

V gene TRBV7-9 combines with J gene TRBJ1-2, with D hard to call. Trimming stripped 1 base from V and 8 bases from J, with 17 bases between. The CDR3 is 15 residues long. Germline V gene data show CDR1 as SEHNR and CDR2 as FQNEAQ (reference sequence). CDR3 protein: CASSLDLIARRGYTF. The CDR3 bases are TGTGCCAGCAGCTTAGACCTCATCGCGCGAAGAGGCTACACCTTC. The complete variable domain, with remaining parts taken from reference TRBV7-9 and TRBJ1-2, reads DTGVSQNPRHKITKRGQNVTFRCDPISEHNRLYWYRQTLGQGPEFLTYFQNEAQLEKSRLLSDRFSAERPKGSFSTLEIQRTEQGDSAMYLCASSLDLIARRGYTFGSGTRLTVV.

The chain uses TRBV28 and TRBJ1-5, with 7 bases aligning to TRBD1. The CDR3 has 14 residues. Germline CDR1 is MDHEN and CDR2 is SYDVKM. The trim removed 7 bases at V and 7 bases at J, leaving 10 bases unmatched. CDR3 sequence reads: CASTPSGGDQPQHF. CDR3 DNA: TGTGCCAGCACCCCTTCAGGGGGGGACCAGCCCCAGCATTTT.

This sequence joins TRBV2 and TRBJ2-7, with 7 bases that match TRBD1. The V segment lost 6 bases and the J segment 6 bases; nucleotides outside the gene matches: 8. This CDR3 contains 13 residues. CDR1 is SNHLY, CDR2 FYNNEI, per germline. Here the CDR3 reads CASSSRGISEQYF. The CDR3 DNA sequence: TGTGCCAGCAGCAGCAGGGGGATTAGCGAGCAGTACTTC. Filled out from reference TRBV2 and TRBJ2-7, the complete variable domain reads EPEVTQTPSHQVTQMGQEVILRCVPISNHLYFYWYRQILGQKVEFLVSFYNNEISEKSEIFDDQFSVERPDGSNFTLKIRSTKLEDSAMYFCASSSRGISEQYFGPGTRLTVT.

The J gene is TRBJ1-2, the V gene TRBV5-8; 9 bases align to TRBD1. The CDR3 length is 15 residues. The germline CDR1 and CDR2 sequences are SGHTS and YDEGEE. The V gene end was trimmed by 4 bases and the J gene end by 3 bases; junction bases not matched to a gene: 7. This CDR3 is CASSGGTGWDYGYTF. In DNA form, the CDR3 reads TGTGCCAGCAGCGGGGGGACAGGGTGGGACTATGGCTACACCTTC.

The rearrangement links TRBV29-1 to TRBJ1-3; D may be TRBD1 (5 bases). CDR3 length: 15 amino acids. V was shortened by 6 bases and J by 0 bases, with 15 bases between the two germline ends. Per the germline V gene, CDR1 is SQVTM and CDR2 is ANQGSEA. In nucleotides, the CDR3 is TGCAGCGTCTCCCGCGGGGCAGTCTCTGGAAACACCATATATTTT. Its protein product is CSVSRGAVSGNTIYF.

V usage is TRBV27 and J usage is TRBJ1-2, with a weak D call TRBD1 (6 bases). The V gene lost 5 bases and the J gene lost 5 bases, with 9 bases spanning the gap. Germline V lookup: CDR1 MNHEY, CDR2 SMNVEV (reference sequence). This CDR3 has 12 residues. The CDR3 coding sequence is TGTGCCAGCAGTGACACAGGGTATGGCTACACCTTC. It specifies CASSDTGYGYTF.

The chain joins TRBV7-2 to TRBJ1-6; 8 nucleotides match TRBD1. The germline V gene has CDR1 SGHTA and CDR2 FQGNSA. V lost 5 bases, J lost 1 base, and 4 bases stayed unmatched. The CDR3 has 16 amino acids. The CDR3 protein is CASSNRGESYNSPLHF. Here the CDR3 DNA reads TGTGCCAGCAGCAACAGGGGGGAGTCCTATAATTCACCCCTCCACTTT.

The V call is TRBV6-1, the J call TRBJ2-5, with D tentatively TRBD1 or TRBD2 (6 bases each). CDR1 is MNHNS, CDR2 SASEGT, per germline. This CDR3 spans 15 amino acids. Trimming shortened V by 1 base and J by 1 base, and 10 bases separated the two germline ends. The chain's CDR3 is CASSEVGGGQETQYF. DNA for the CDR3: TGTGCCAGCAGTGAAGTTGGAGGGGGCCAAGAGACCCAGTACTTC.

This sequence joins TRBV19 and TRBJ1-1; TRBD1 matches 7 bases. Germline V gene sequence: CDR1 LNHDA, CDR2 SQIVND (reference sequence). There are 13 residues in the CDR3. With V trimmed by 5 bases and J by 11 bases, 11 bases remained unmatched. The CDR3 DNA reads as TGTGCCAGTAGTGGTACCCTACAGGGGCGGGCTTTCTTT. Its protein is CASSGTLQGRAFF.

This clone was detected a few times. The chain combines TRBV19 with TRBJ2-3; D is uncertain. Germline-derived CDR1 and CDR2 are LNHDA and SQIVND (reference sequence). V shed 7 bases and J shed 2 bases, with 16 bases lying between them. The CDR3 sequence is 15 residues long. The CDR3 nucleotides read TGTGCCAGTACCTCGCAAGGGTCTCTCACAGATACGCAGTATTTT. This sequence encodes CASTSQGSLTDTQYF.

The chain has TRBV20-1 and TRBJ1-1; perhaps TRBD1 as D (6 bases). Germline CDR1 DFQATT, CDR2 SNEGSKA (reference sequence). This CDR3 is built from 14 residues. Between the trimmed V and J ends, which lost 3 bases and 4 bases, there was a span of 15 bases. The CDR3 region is CSASRTAQSTEAFF. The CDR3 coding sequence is TGCAGTGCTAGTAGGACAGCCCAAAGCACTGAAGCTTTCTTT.